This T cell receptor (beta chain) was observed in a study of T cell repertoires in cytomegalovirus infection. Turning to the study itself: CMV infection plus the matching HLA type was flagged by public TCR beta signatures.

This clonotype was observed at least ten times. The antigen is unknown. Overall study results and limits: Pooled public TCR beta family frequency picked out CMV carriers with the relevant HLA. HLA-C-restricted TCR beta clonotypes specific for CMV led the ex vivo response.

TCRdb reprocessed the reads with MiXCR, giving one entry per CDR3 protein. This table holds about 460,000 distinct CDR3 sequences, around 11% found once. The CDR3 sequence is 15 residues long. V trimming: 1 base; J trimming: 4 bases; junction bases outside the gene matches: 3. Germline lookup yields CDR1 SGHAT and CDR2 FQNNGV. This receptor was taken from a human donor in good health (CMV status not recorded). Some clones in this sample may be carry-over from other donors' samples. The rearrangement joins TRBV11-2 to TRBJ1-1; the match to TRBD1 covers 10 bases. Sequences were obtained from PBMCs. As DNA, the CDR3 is TGTGCCAGCAGCTTAGGGGGGACAGGGGCCACTGAAGCTTTCTTT. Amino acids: CASSLGGTGATEAFF.